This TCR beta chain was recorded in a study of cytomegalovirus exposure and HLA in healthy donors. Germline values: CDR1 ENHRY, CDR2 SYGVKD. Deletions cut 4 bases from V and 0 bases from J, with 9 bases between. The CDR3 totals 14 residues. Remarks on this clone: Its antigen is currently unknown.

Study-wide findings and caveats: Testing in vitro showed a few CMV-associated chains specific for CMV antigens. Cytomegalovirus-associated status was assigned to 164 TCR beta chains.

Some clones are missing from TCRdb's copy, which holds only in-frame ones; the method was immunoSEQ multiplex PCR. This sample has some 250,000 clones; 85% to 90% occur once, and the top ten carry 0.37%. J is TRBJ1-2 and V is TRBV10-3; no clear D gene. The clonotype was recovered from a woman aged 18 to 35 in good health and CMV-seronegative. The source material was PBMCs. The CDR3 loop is CAISGNRANYGYTF. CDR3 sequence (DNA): TGTGCCATCAGTGGCAACAGAGCTAACTATGGCTACACCTTC.